The 14 T cell receptor beta chains presented below share a single source sample, sequenced in a study of CD8 T cells in ankylosing spondylitis (dated by TCRdb to about 2017). Libraries were made using 5' RACE. The listed sequencing device is Illumina HiSeq 2500. The raw public data were reprocessed by TCRdb itself: fastp quality trimming at Q25, MiXCR clonotype calling, in-frame beta chains only. Rows with one shared CDR3 protein collapse into an entry with the most common genes and DNA. Counted in this sample were about 150,000 distinct CDR3 sequences; around a third of them appeared once. The leading ten clones occupy around 6.2% of the sample. The source material was synovial fluid, either unsorted or a sorted T cell fraction (not recorded which). These receptors originate from a male donor with ankylosing spondylitis.

This clonotype came up a few times. The V and J genes are TRBV7-2 and TRBJ2-1; 7 bases line up with TRBD1. The J segment lost 1 base and the V segment lost 5 bases, leaving 5 bases of the junction unmatched. The germline V gene encodes CDR1 SGHTA and CDR2 FQGNSA. The CDR3 is 15 residues long. The CDR3 reads CASSPDRASYNEQFF. The DNA for the CDR3 is TGTGCCAGCAGCCCTGACAGGGCATCCTACAATGAGCAGTTCTTC.

The chain carries TRBV9 and TRBJ2-7; TRBD2 matches 9 bases. The V segment lost 4 bases and the J segment 3 bases; nucleotides outside the gene matches: 17. The germline V gene encodes CDR1 SGDLS and CDR2 YYNGEE. The CDR3 extends over 18 amino acids. This chain's CDR3 is CASSPTPIAGEQNYEQYF. DNA for the CDR3: TGTGCCAGCAGCCCCACGCCGATAGCGGGAGAGCAAAACTACGAGCAGTACTTC.

This clonotype occurred a few times. The chain combines TRBV10-3 with TRBJ1-5; TRBD1 might be the D (5 bases). Looked up from germline, CDR1 is ENHRY and CDR2 is SYGVKD. The CDR3 is 14 residues long. Trimming took off 0 bases at V and 3 bases at J, with 6 bases between the two ends. The CDR3 bases are TGTGCCATCAGTGAGTCGGGACTCAATCAGCCCCAGCATTTT. It yields the protein CAISESGLNQPQHF.

The CDR3: CASSQVYGTSNEKLFF. The CDR3 nucleotides are TGTGCCAGCAGCCAAGTTTACGGGACCTCTAATGAAAAACTGTTTTTT. The gene calls are TRBV3-1 and TRBJ1-4, with D perhaps TRBD1 (5 bases). Germline V CDR1 and CDR2: LGHDT, YNNKEL (reference sequence). The CDR3 spans 16 residues. Trimming pared 1 base from V and 3 bases from J, leaving 12 bases between. Variable domain in full (rest from reference TRBV3-1 and TRBJ1-4): DTAVSQTPKYLVTQMGNDKSIKCEQNLGHDTMYWYKQDSKKFLKIMFSYNNKELIINETVPNRFSPKSPDKAHLNLHINSLELGDSAVYFCASSQVYGTSNEKLFFGSGTQLSVL.

This clonotype turned up a few times. The gene calls are TRBV11-2 and TRBJ2-3; 9 nucleotides line up with TRBD1. The junction had 13 bases not matched to a gene; V was cut back by 1 base and J by 2 bases. The CDR3 length is 19 residues. Germline V gene lookup returns CDR1 SGHAT and CDR2 FQNNGV. The chain's CDR3 is CASSLGGPGTGKVTDTQYF. In DNA form, the CDR3 reads TGTGCCAGCAGCTTAGGGGGACCCGGGACAGGGAAGGTCACAGATACGCAGTATTTT.

The chain combines TRBV12-3 or TRBV12-4 with TRBJ2-2, with D perhaps given as TRBD1 or TRBD2 (5 bases each). The CDR3 is 15 residues long. V dropped 5 bases and J dropped 2 bases, with 12 bases sitting between them. The CDR3 DNA sequence: TGTGCCAGCAGTGGCGGACGGGACAACACCGGGGAGCTGTTTTTT. Its protein is CASSGGRDNTGELFF.

This clonotype was found a few times. The rearrangement uses TRBV7-3 and TRBJ1-1; D gene unclear. This CDR3 is 13 amino acids long. V lost 3 bases, J lost 4 bases, and 9 bases lay in between. Germline assignment: CDR1 SGHTA and CDR2 FQGTGA. The CDR3 spells CASSFEEATEAFF. Written as DNA, the CDR3 is TGTGCCAGCAGCTTTGAGGAGGCCACTGAAGCTTTCTTT.

The V call is TRBV2, the J call TRBJ2-2, with TRBD1 matching over 9 bases. Losses at the gene ends were 1 base for V and 6 bases for J; bases not matched to a gene: 6. The germline gives CDR1 SNHLY, CDR2 FYNNEI. The CDR3 runs to 16 residues. The CDR3 nucleotides are TGTGCCAGCAGTGAAGGAAGGGGACAGGGTCCCGGGGAGCTGTTTTTT. Translating it yields CASSEGRGQGPGELFF.

This clonotype was detected a few times. The chain carries TRBV5-1 and TRBJ1-4; D uncertain. The CDR3 contains 17 residues. V shed 4 bases and J shed 5 bases, with 21 bases lying between them. Per germline, CDR1 SGHRS and CDR2 YFSETQ. CDR3 nucleotides: TGCGCCAGCAGCGCCGGGTCCCGGGCCGGAAGGAATGAAAAACTGTTTTTT. Its translation is CASSAGSRAGRNEKLFF.

CDR3 nucleotides: TGCGCCAGCAGCCTCTGGCTAGCGGGAGAGAGCTCCTACAATGAGCAGTTCTTC. It translates to CASSLWLAGESSYNEQFF. The chain couples TRBV4-3 to TRBJ2-1; TRBD2 matches at 10 bases. J lost 0 bases, V lost 4 bases, and 9 bases had no gene match. The CDR3 runs to 18 residues. The germline V gene has CDR1 LGHNA and CDR2 YSLEER.

This clonotype showed up just a few times. This chain joins TRBV28 and TRBJ2-5; tentatively, D is TRBD2 (6 bases). V shed 6 bases and J shed 5 bases, with 28 bases lying between them. The germline V gene has CDR1 MDHEN and CDR2 SYDVKM. This CDR3 has 18 amino acids. The DNA for the CDR3 is TGTGCCAGCAGCACCGAGCTCCCGGGGGTGATAGCGTGGGAGACCCAGTACTTC. This encodes CASSTELPGVIAWETQYF. The full variable domain, rest sourced from reference TRBV28 and TRBJ2-5, is DVKVTQSSRYLVKRTGEKVFLECVQDMDHENMFWYRQDPGLGLRLIYFSYDVKMKEKGDIPEGYSVSREKKERFSLILESASTNQTSMYLCASSTELPGVIAWETQYFGPGTRLLVL.

In DNA form, the CDR3 reads TGCGCCAGCAGCTTGGGCAGTTGGAACACTGAAGCTTTCTTT. Protein sequence: CASSLGSWNTEAFF. This chain connects TRBV5-1 to TRBJ1-1; D is uncertain. In germline, CDR1 is SGHRS, CDR2 YFSETQ. The germline V and J ends were trimmed by 0 bases and 1 base, with 7 bases remaining between them. The CDR3 contains 14 residues.

V and J are TRBV25-1 and TRBJ1-5, with 9 bases that match TRBD1. J gave up 5 bases and V 5 bases, and 4 bases lay outside the gene matches. Germline-derived CDR1 and CDR2 are MGHDK and SYGVNS. The CDR3 runs 14 residues. The CDR3 nucleotides read TGTGCCAGCAGTAACAGGGGGCAGGATCAGCCCCAGCATTTT. It yields the protein CASSNRGQDQPQHF.

This chain joins TRBV29-1 and TRBJ1-2, with a tentative D call TRBD1 (6 bases). The CDR3 is made up of 13 amino acids. In germline, CDR1 is SQVTM, CDR2 ANQGSEA. The ends were cut back, 0 bases at V and 7 bases at J, with 12 bases in the middle. CDR3 amino acids: CSVEDRGMGGYTF. The CDR3 nucleotides are TGCAGCGTTGAAGATAGGGGGATGGGTGGCTACACCTTC. Based on the CDR3 plus reference TRBV29-1 and TRBJ1-2, the full variable domain is SAVISQKPSRDICQRGTSLTIQCQVDSQVTMMFWYRQQPGQSLTLIATANQGSEATYESGFVIDKFPISRPNLTFSTLTVSNMSPEDSSIYLCSVEDRGMGGYTFGSGTRLTVV.